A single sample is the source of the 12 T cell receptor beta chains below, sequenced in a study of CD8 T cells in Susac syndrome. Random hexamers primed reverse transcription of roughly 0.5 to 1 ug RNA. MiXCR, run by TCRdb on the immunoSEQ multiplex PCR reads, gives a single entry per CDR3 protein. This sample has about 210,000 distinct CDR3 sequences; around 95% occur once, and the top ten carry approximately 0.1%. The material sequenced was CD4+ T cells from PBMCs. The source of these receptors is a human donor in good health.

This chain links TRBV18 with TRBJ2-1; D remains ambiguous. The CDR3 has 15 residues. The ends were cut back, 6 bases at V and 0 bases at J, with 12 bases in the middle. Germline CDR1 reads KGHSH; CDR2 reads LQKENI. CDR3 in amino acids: CASSSERSSYNEQFF. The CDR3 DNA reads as TGTGCCAGCTCCTCGGAGAGGAGCTCCTACAATGAGCAGTTCTTC.

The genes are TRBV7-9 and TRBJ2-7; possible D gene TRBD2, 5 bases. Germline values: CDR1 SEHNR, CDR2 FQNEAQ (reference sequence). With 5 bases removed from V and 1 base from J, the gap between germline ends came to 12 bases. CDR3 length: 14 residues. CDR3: CASSQAVGSYEQYF. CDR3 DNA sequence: TGTGCCAGCAGCCAAGCGGTGGGTTCCTACGAGCAGTACTTC.

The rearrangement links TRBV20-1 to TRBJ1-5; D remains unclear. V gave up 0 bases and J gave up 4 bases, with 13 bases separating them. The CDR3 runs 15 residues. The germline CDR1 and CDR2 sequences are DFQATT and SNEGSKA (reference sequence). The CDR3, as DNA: TGCAGTGCTAGAGAATTCGGTCAGGAGAATCAGCCCCAGCATTTT. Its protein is CSAREFGQENQPQHF.

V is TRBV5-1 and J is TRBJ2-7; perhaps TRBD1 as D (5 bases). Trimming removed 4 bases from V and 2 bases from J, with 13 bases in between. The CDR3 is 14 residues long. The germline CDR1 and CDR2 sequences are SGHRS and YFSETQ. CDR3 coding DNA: TGCGCCAGCAGCAAGGACAACCCTACCTACGAGCAGTACTTC. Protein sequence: CASSKDNPTYEQYF.

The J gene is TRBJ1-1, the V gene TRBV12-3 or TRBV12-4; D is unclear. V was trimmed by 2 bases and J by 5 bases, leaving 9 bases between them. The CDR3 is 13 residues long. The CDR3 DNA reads TGTGCCAGCAGTTTACTAACAGAGACTGAAGCTTTCTTT. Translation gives CASSLLTETEAFF.

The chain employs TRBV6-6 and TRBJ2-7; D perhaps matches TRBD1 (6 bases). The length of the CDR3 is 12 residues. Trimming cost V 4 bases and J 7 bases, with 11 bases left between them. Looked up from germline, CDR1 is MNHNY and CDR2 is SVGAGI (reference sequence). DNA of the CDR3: TGTGCCAGCAGTTCGGCGCAGGGGGAGCAGTACTTC. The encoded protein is CASSSAQGEQYF.

The DNA for the CDR3 is TGCAGTGCTAGTGGGCTACGTTGGGAAGAAGCTTTCTTT. Its protein product is CSASGLRWEEAFF. This chain links TRBV20-1 with TRBJ1-1, with D hard to call. V was shortened by 3 bases and J by 8 bases, with 16 bases between the two germline ends. This CDR3 spans 13 amino acids. CDR1 DFQATT and CDR2 SNEGSKA come from the germline V gene (reference sequence).

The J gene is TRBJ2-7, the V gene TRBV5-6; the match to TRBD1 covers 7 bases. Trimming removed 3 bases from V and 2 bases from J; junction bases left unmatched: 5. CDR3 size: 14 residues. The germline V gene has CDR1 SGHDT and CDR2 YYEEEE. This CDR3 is CASSYDRVAYEQYF. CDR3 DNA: TGTGCCAGCAGCTACGACAGGGTTGCCTACGAGCAGTACTTC.

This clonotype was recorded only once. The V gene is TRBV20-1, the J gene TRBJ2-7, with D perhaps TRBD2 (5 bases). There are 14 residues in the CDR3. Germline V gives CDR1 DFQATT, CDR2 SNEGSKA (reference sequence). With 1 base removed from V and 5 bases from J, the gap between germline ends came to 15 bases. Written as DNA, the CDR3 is TGCAGTGCTAGAGCCCGTCGCAAGGGAGACGAGCAGTACTTC. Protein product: CSARARRKGDEQYF.

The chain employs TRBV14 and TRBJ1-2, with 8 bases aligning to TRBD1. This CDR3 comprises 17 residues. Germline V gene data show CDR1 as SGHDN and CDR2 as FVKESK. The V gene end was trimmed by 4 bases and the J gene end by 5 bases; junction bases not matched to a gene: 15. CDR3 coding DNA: TGTGCCAGCAGCCCCGGGACAGGCACGAAAACTAGATATGGCTACACCTTC. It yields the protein CASSPGTGTKTRYGYTF.

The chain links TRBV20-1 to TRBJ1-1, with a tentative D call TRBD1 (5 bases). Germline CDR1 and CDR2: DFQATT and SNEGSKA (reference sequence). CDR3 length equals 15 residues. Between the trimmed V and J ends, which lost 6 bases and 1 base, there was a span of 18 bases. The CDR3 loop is CSAPDSGQANTEAFF. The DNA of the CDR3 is TGCAGTGCCCCCGACTCGGGGCAGGCGAACACTGAAGCTTTCTTT.

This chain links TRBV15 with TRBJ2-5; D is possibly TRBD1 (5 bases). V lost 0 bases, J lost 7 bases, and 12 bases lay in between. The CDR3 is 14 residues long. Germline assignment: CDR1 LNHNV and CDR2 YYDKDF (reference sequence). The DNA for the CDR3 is TGTGCCACCAGCAGAGACAGGACATCGGGGACCCAGTACTTC. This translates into CATSRDRTSGTQYF.